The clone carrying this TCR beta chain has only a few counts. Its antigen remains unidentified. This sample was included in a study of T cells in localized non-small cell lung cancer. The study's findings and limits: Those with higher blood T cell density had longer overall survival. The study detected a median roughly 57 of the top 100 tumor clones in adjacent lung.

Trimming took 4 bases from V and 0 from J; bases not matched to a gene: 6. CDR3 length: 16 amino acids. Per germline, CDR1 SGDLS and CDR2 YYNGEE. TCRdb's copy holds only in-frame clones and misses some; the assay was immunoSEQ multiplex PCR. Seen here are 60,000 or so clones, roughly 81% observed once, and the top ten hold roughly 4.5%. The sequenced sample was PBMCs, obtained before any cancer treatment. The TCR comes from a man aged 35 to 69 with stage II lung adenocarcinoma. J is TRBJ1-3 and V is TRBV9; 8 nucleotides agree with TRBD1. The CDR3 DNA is TGTGCCAGCAGCTCTGGACAGGGCAACTCTGGAAACACCATATATTTT. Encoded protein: CASSSGQGNSGNTIYF.